These 26 T cell receptor beta chains came from one sample sequenced in a study of control samples from healthy donors and cancer patients. Measured with immunoSEQ multiplex PCR; TCRdb has only the in-frame clones, and not every one. Of roughly 190,000 clones detected, 90% to 95% appear once; the ten largest clones hold 1.5%. The sequenced sample consisted of blood. These receptor sequences come from a woman in her 30s in good health.

CDR3 coding DNA: TGTGCCAGCAGCTTGCGTAGTCTAGCCGCAATTTACGAGCAGTACTTC. The encoded protein is CASSLRSLAAIYEQYF. The rearrangement uses TRBV5-5 and TRBJ2-7; the D gene is possibly TRBD2 (5 bases). CDR3 length equals 16 residues. The V end was cut by 1 base, the J end by 4 bases, with 18 bases between. Germline V gives CDR1 SGHKS, CDR2 YYEKEE (reference sequence).

As regards this clone: Its ends do not fully match the called genes, so a read error is possible. The chain links TRBV7-2 to TRBJ2-5, with 15 bases that match TRBD2. Looked up from germline, CDR1 is SGHTA and CDR2 is FQGNSA. The CDR3 totals 19 residues. Written as DNA, the CDR3 is TGTGCCAGCAGCGTAGCGGGACTAGCGGGAGGCCTTGGCCAAGAGACCCAGTACTTC. It yields the protein CASSVAGLAGGLGQETQYF.

V usage is TRBV9 and J usage is TRBJ2-6; D unclear. The germline gives CDR1 SGDLS, CDR2 YYNGEE. The CDR3 totals 15 residues. Trimming removed 0 bases at V and 0 bases at J, with 4 bases between. The CDR3 DNA follows: TGTGCCAGCAGCGTAGTATCCTCTGGGGCCAACGTCCTGACTTTC. Its translation: CASSVVSSGANVLTF. The full variable domain, rest sourced from reference TRBV9 and TRBJ2-6, is DSGVTQTPKHLITATGQRVTLRCSPRSGDLSVYWYQQSLDQGLQFLIQYYNGEERAKGNILERFSAQQFPDLHSELNLSSLELGDSALYFCASSVVSSGANVLTFGAGSRLTVL.

The CDR3 reads CASSPIQGGYTF. CDR3 in DNA: TGTGCCAGCTCACCGATACAGGGTGGCTACACCTTC. The chain joins TRBV18 to TRBJ1-2; TRBD1 is a possible D gene (6 bases). This CDR3 has 12 residues. The germline V gene has CDR1 KGHSH and CDR2 LQKENI. Trimming pared 3 bases from V and 7 bases from J, leaving 9 bases between.

V is TRBV12-2 and J is TRBJ2-7; the DNA was not compared with TRBD1, the D call given in the table. TRBV12-2 is a pseudogene locus. The CDR3 consists of 14 residues. CDR3 in amino acids: CASRLGTGGYEQYF. CDR3 nucleotides: TGTGCAAGTCGCTTAGGTACAGGGGGCTACGAGCAGTACTTC.

The chain combines TRBV5-1 with TRBJ2-2; 8 bases match TRBD1. CDR1 and CDR2 (germline): SGHRS, YFSETQ. V trimming: 8 bases; J trimming: 2 bases; junction bases outside the gene matches: 2. The CDR3 spans 13 residues. The CDR3 loop reads CASGTGNTGELFF. CDR3 sequence (DNA): TGCGCCAGTGGGACAGGTAACACCGGGGAGCTGTTTTTT.

The V call is TRBV10-3, the J call TRBJ1-2; 8 bases agree with TRBD1. V lost 0 bases and J lost 3; bases outside the gene matches: 3. Germline values: CDR1 ENHRY, CDR2 SYGVKD. The CDR3 consists of 15 residues. CDR3 loop: CAISESGQGHYGYTF. CDR3 nucleotides: TGTGCCATCAGTGAGTCAGGACAGGGACACTATGGCTACACCTTC.

This clone was seen only once. The chain has TRBV5-1 and TRBJ1-1; 7 bases are shared with TRBD1. CDR1 and CDR2 from the germline V gene are SGHRS and YFSETQ. CDR3 length: 15 amino acids. J was trimmed by 3 bases and V by 4 bases; bases with no gene match: 9. This CDR3 reads CASSDQWTGYTEAFF. CDR3 DNA sequence: TGCGCCAGCAGCGATCAGTGGACAGGCTACACTGAAGCTTTCTTT.

The J gene is TRBJ1-6, the V gene TRBV14; the D is unclear. V lost 0 bases and J lost 5, with 5 bases in between. The CDR3 is 14 amino acids. CDR1 and CDR2 (germline): SGHDN, FVKESK. The CDR3 nucleotides read TGTGCCAGCAGCCAAGATCTTCATAATTCACCCCTCCACTTT. This translates into CASSQDLHNSPLHF.

Comment on this clone: Other DNA sequences in this sample translate to the same CDR3. The rearrangement links TRBV14 to TRBJ2-7; D is possibly TRBD1 (5 bases). Germline CDR1 and CDR2: SGHDN and FVKESK. The CDR3 sequence is 12 residues long. V gave up 5 bases and J gave up 3 bases, with 8 bases separating them. The CDR3 here is CASSRQGYEQYF. The CDR3 bases are TGTGCCAGCAGCAGGCAGGGCTACGAGCAGTACTTC.

The chain recombines TRBV6-5 with TRBJ1-5; 10 nucleotides align to TRBD1. The CDR3 contains 15 residues. In germline, CDR1 is MNHEY, CDR2 SVGAGI. The V and J ends lost 2 bases and 2 bases, in that order; junction bases with no gene match: 0. The CDR3: CASSYGTGGNQPQHF. The CDR3, as DNA: TGTGCCAGCAGTTACGGGACAGGGGGCAATCAGCCCCAGCATTTT.

The genes are TRBV7-3 and TRBJ2-3, with TRBD2 identical over 7 bases. The CDR3 totals 15 residues. Germline CDR1 reads SGHTA; CDR2 reads FQGTGA. Trimming at V came to 4 bases and at J to 2 bases, leaving 6 bases not matched to a gene. In nucleotides, the CDR3 is TGTGCCAGCAGCTCGGGAAGCGGGGTCACAGATACGCAGTATTTT. This translates into CASSSGSGVTDTQYF.

The V gene is TRBV12-3 or TRBV12-4, the J gene TRBJ2-5; the match to TRBD1 covers 8 bases. The V gene end was trimmed by 6 bases and the J gene end by 5 bases; junction bases not matched to a gene: 2. CDR3 length: 12 residues. The CDR3 DNA is TGTGCCAGCAGGACAGGGGCTGAGACCCAGTACTTC. Protein sequence: CASRTGAETQYF.

The gene calls are TRBV11-3 and TRBJ1-4, with 10 nucleotides matching TRBD1. CDR1 is SGHNT and CDR2 is YENEEA in the germline V gene. Trimming removed 6 bases from V and 8 bases from J; junction bases left unmatched: 0. CDR3 length equals 12 residues. The CDR3 DNA reads as TGTGCCAGCAGGGGACAGGGGGAAAAACTGTTTTTT. This encodes CASRGQGEKLFF.

This clone came up once. The J gene is TRBJ2-3, the V gene TRBV5-1; TRBD2 is a possible D gene (6 bases). CDR3 length: 15 residues. The germline V gene encodes CDR1 SGHRS and CDR2 YFSETQ. Trimming shortened V by 1 base and J by 1 base, and 10 bases separated the two germline ends. The CDR3 is CASSLWTGGTDTQYF. As DNA, the CDR3 is TGCGCCAGCAGCTTGTGGACGGGGGGCACAGATACGCAGTATTTT.

The chain links TRBV10-3 to TRBJ1-6; weak D call: TRBD1 (5 bases). The CDR3 covers 13 residues. The V gene's germline CDR1 is ENHRY and CDR2 SYGVKD. Trimming pared 5 bases from V and 7 bases from J, leaving 9 bases between. This CDR3 reads CAISRDGNSPLHF. The CDR3 DNA reads TGTGCCATCAGTAGGGACGGGAATTCACCCCTCCACTTT.

CDR3 in amino acids: CASSTQGGSSYNEQFF. The CDR3 bases are TGTGCCAGCAGCACCCAAGGGGGGAGCTCCTACAATGAGCAGTTCTTC. This rearrangement joins TRBV9 to TRBJ2-1, with D perhaps TRBD1 or TRBD2 (6 bases each). Trimming cost V 4 bases and J 0 bases, with 14 bases left between them. Germline V gene lookup returns CDR1 SGDLS and CDR2 YYNGEE. The CDR3 is made up of 16 amino acids.

This chain uses TRBV25-1 with TRBJ1-1; 9 bases fit TRBD1. Trimming cost V 3 bases and J 9 bases; bases outside gene matches: 5. Germline lookup yields CDR1 MGHDK and CDR2 SYGVNS. CDR3 length: 13 residues. CDR3 nucleotides: TGTGCCAGCAGTGACGGACAGGGGCGGAAAGCTTTCTTT. Protein product: CASSDGQGRKAFF.

This sequence joins TRBV7-2 and TRBJ1-4; D remains unclear. Trimming pared 1 base from V and 3 bases from J, leaving 9 bases between. The CDR3 loop spans 15 amino acids. Per germline, CDR1 SGHTA and CDR2 FQGNSA. In DNA form, the CDR3 reads TGTGCCAGCAGCTTAGAGGGTAGGGCTAATGAAAAACTGTTTTTT. Translating gives CASSLEGRANEKLFF.

This chain joins TRBV6-2 or TRBV6-3 and TRBJ2-7; D is ambiguous. The V and J ends lost 1 base and 2 bases respectively, with 9 bases between them. The CDR3 runs 14 residues. The germline V gene has CDR1 MNHEY and CDR2 SVGEGT. As DNA, the CDR3 is TGTGCCAGCAGTTACTTAGGTTACGCCTACGAGCAGTACTTC. This sequence encodes CASSYLGYAYEQYF.

The V and J genes are TRBV2 and TRBJ2-7, with D tentatively TRBD2 (6 bases). CDR1 and CDR2 from the germline V gene are SNHLY and FYNNEI. The CDR3 contains 14 residues. Trimming pared 4 bases from V and 3 bases from J, leaving 13 bases between. This CDR3 is CASSVRLVSYEQYF. Written as DNA, the CDR3 is TGTGCCAGCAGTGTGCGACTAGTCAGCTACGAGCAGTACTTC. Drawing the rest from reference TRBV2 and TRBJ2-7, the complete variable domain is EPEVTQTPSHQVTQMGQEVILRCVPISNHLYFYWYRQILGQKVEFLVSFYNNEISEKSEIFDDQFSVERPDGSNFTLKIRSTKLEDSAMYFCASSVRLVSYEQYFGPGTRLTVT.

The V and J genes are TRBV5-1 and TRBJ1-6; 9 nucleotides align to TRBD1. The CDR3 length is 15 residues. Germline CDR1 and CDR2: SGHRS and YFSETQ. The J segment lost 6 bases and the V segment lost 4 bases, leaving 5 bases of the junction unmatched. The CDR3 bases are TGCGCCAGCAGCACCTCGACAGGGGGTAATTCACCCCTCCACTTT. Residues: CASSTSTGGNSPLHF. Full variable domain (outside the CDR3, taken from reference TRBV5-1 and TRBJ1-6): KAGVTQTPRYLIKTRGQQVTLSCSPISGHRSVSWYQQTPGQGLQFLFEYFSETQRNKGNFPGRFSGRQFSNSRSEMNVSTLELGDSALYLCASSTSTGGNSPLHFGNGTRLTVT.

In this sample, this clone turned up once. J is TRBJ2-5 and V is TRBV18, with 15 bases lining up with TRBD2. Looked up from germline, CDR1 is KGHSH and CDR2 is LQKENI. The length of the CDR3 is 16 residues. V lost 2 bases to trimming and J lost 4 bases; unmatched junction nucleotides: 2. DNA of the CDR3: TGTGCCAGCTCACCAACGGGACTAGCGGGAGGAGAGACCCAGTACTTC. Translation: CASSPTGLAGGETQYF.

Here the CDR3 reads CASTLGSGNTIYF. CDR3 bases: TGTGCCAGCACTTTGGGCTCTGGAAACACCATATATTTT. V gene TRBV28 combines with J gene TRBJ1-3; D gene ambiguous. Trimming took off 7 bases at V and 0 bases at J, with 7 bases between the two ends. The V gene's germline CDR1 is MDHEN and CDR2 SYDVKM. The CDR3 is 13 residues long.

Of note for this clone: Different DNA sequences within this sample yield the same CDR3. In DNA form, the CDR3 reads TGTGCCAGCAGTGACTCCCCCCACAATGAGCAGTTCTTC. It is translated as CASSDSPHNEQFF. The chain links TRBV6-4 to TRBJ2-1; D remains ambiguous. V gave up 0 bases and J gave up 5 bases, with 5 bases separating them. Looked up from germline, CDR1 is MRHNA and CDR2 is SNTAGT. This CDR3 is built from 13 residues.

The rearrangement uses TRBV25-1 and TRBJ1-6; 10 bases line up with TRBD1. Germline V gene lookup returns CDR1 MGHDK and CDR2 SYGVNS. The CDR3 loop spans 15 amino acids. J lost 7 bases, V lost 4 bases, and 4 bases had no gene match. The CDR3 DNA is TGTGCCAGCAGTGCCCCGACAGGGGGCAATTCACCCCTCCACTTT. This gives the protein CASSAPTGGNSPLHF.